This T cell receptor beta chain originates from a study of T cells in Graves' hyperthyroidism and ophthalmopathy. This clonotype appeared many times. The patients, who ranged from 18 to 65 in age, presented with newly diagnosed hyperthyroidism lasting under 2 months. Each diagnosis drew on symptoms, thyroxine, TRAb, thyroid ultrasound and orbital computed tomography findings. TCR beta CDR3 region amplification was performed from RNA transcripts. RT-PCR in the first round (using the HTBI primer set) targeted the TCR CDR3. TCRdb reanalysed the multiplex PCR reads using MiXCR and keeps one entry per CDR3 protein. The sample holds approximately 480,000 distinct CDR3 sequences, 20% seen once. There are 16 residues in the CDR3. V was trimmed by 5 bases and J by 0 bases, leaving 17 bases between them. The germline gives CDR1 PRHDT, CDR2 FYEKMQ (reference sequence).

The TCR originated in a man aged 18 to 30 with Graves' hyperthyroidism. Sample: blood. V is TRBV13 and J is TRBJ2-7; D possibly corresponds to TRBD1 (6 bases). DNA for the CDR3: TGTGCCAGCAGCCAAAACACAGGGCCGAGCTCCTACGAGCAGTACTTC. Protein sequence: CASSQNTGPSSYEQYF.